Listed here are 17 T cell receptor beta chains from one sample, sequenced in a study of CD8+ T cells in alopecia areata. Once RNA had been extracted, it was reverse transcribed into cDNA to act as the sequencing template. Data came from immunoSEQ multiplex PCR; TCRdb stores just in-frame clones and leaves some out. Counted here are about 12,000 clones, approximately 53% occurring once; the ten biggest clones make up under 15%. Lesional scalp tissue (obtained by punch biopsy) and peripheral blood were collected from alopecia areata patients. The sample consisted of skin. The receptors were gathered from a human donor with alopecia areata.

This clone has just a few counts. The J gene is TRBJ2-7, the V gene TRBV12-5; TRBD1 agrees at 8 bases. This CDR3 is built from 13 residues. CDR1 is LGHNT and CDR2 is FRNRAP in the germline V gene. Unmatched junction bases numbered 7, after V lost 5 bases and J lost 7 bases. The CDR3 coding sequence is TGTGCTAGTGGTCTCTGGACAGGGCGGGAGCAGTACTTC. Amino acids: CASGLWTGREQYF.

This rearrangement joins TRBV7-2 to TRBJ2-4; tentative D call: TRBD1 (6 bases). Germline-derived CDR1 and CDR2 are SGHTA and FQGNSA. V gave up 7 bases and J gave up 2 bases, with 12 bases separating them. This CDR3 is 14 amino acids long. CDR3 DNA sequence: TGTGCCAGCACCTCAGACAGGACCAAAAACATTCAGTACTTC. Encoded protein: CASTSDRTKNIQYF.

Comment on this clone: The junction and the germline gene differ at one end; a read error may be behind it. The same CDR3 can be traced to other DNA sequences in this sample. The chain employs TRBV5-1 and TRBJ1-2, with D possibly TRBD1 on 5 matching bases. The CDR3 loop spans 14 amino acids. Germline V gives CDR1 SGHRS, CDR2 YFSETQ. Here the CDR3 reads CASSLTLDIGGYTF. CDR3 nucleotides: TGCGCCAGCAGCTTGACCCTGGACATCGGAGGCTACACCTTT.

The CDR3 nucleotides read TGTGCCAGCAGTTACCGAATGATGACTAGTAAAGATACGCAGTATTTT. It encodes CASSYRMMTSKDTQYF. This chain uses TRBV28 with TRBJ2-3; weak D call: TRBD2 (6 bases). The CDR3 is 16 residues long. V lost 4 bases to trimming and J lost 5 bases, with 19 bases between them. CDR1 and CDR2 from the germline V gene are MDHEN and SYDVKM. Combining the CDR3 with reference TRBV28 and TRBJ2-3 gives the whole variable domain DVKVTQSSRYLVKRTGEKVFLECVQDMDHENMFWYRQDPGLGLRLIYFSYDVKMKEKGDIPEGYSVSREKKERFSLILESASTNQTSMYLCASSYRMMTSKDTQYFGPGTRLTVL.

This chain connects TRBV6-6 to TRBJ1-5; D is uncertain. This CDR3 contains 15 residues. Germline V lookup: CDR1 MNHNY, CDR2 SVGAGI (reference sequence). Trimming cost V 5 bases and J 5 bases, with 16 bases left between them. The CDR3 nucleotides read TGTGCCAGCAGTGAGGCCCCATCGTCCCATCAGCCCCAGCATTTT. Its translation is CASSEAPSSHQPQHF.

In DNA, the CDR3 is TGTGCCAGCAGTTTTCCCCCCTACAATGAGCAGTTCTTC. It codes for CASSFPPYNEQFF. The chain has TRBV27 and TRBJ2-1; D is uncertain. Germline V gene lookup returns CDR1 MNHEY and CDR2 SMNVEV (reference sequence). The CDR3 contains 13 residues. With 3 bases removed from V and 2 bases from J, the gap between germline ends came to 5 bases.

This clone has only a few counts. The rearrangement joins TRBV28 to TRBJ2-1; no definite D call. This CDR3 comprises 15 residues. V dropped 7 bases and J dropped 0 bases, with 13 bases sitting between them. Germline V CDR1 and CDR2: MDHEN, SYDVKM. The CDR3 is CASTPFRSSYNEQFF. Written as DNA, the CDR3 is TGTGCCAGCACCCCGTTCAGGAGCTCCTACAATGAGCAGTTCTTC.

The V and J genes are TRBV10-3 and TRBJ1-5; D is undetermined. Between the trimmed V and J ends, which lost 4 bases and 3 bases, there was a span of 4 bases. The length of the CDR3 is 12 residues. The germline CDR1 and CDR2 sequences are ENHRY and SYGVKD. The CDR3 DNA sequence: TGTGCCATCAGTGCGACCAATCAGCCCCAGCATTTT. It specifies CAISATNQPQHF.

J is TRBJ2-3 and V is TRBV4-2; D unresolved. The V end lost 4 bases, the J end lost 7 bases, and 15 bases lay between the germline ends. This CDR3 spans 14 amino acids. Germline V gene data show CDR1 as LGHNA and CDR2 as YNFKEQ. The CDR3 here is CASSLLGMGNTQYF. The DNA of the CDR3 is TGTGCCAGCAGCCTCCTAGGGATGGGGAATACGCAGTATTTT.

The J gene is TRBJ2-6, the V gene TRBV5-1; D call uncertain. CDR3 size: 16 residues. Looked up from germline, CDR1 is SGHRS and CDR2 is YFSETQ. With 0 bases removed from V and 1 base from J, the gap between germline ends came to 8 bases. CDR3 sequence (DNA): TGCGCCAGCAGCTTGGAAGGTGGTTCTGGGGCCAACGTCCTGACTTTC. Its translation is CASSLEGGSGANVLTF.

The J gene is TRBJ2-3, the V gene TRBV27; D gene ambiguous. Trimming removed 1 base from V and 2 bases from J, with 13 bases in between. The length of the CDR3 is 16 residues. Germline loops: CDR1 MNHEY, CDR2 SMNVEV (reference sequence). CDR3 nucleotide sequence: TGTGCCAGCAGTTTATTGTCACAAGACTTCACAGATACGCAGTATTTT. It translates to CASSLLSQDFTDTQYF.

CDR3: CASSLSSSVQETQYF. CDR3 bases: TGTGCCAGCAGCTTATCCAGTTCGGTTCAAGAGACCCAGTACTTC. V usage is TRBV5-4 and J usage is TRBJ2-5; D gene unclear. The germline V gene encodes CDR1 SGHNT and CDR2 YYREEE (reference sequence). V shed 2 bases and J shed 2 bases, with 13 bases lying between them. This CDR3 contains 15 residues.

The J gene is TRBJ2-5, the V gene TRBV18, with 10 positions matching TRBD1. V gave up 2 bases and J gave up 4 bases; unmatched junction bases: 10. This CDR3 spans 17 amino acids. Germline CDR1 is KGHSH and CDR2 is LQKENI. The CDR3 here is CASSPTRDRGAGETQYF. As DNA, the CDR3 is TGTGCCAGCTCACCAACCCGGGACAGGGGCGCAGGAGAGACCCAGTACTTC.

The chain links TRBV2 to TRBJ2-2, with D perhaps matching TRBD1 (6 bases). Trimming removed 7 bases at V and 0 bases at J, with 12 bases between. Germline V gene lookup returns CDR1 SNHLY and CDR2 FYNNEI. The CDR3 length is 15 residues. The CDR3 DNA reads as TGTGCCAGCAACTCGAACAGGGCGAACACCGGGGAGCTGTTTTTT. Amino acid sequence: CASNSNRANTGELFF. Supplemented by reference TRBV2 and TRBJ2-2, the full variable domain reads EPEVTQTPSHQVTQMGQEVILRCVPISNHLYFYWYRQILGQKVEFLVSFYNNEISEKSEIFDDQFSVERPDGSNFTLKIRSTKLEDSAMYFCASNSNRANTGELFFGEGSRLTVL.

This chain connects TRBV21-1 to TRBJ1-2. TRBV21-1 is a documented pseudogene. CDR3 length: 12 amino acids. The CDR3 sequence is CASTRAGDGYTF. The CDR3 DNA follows: TGTGCCAGCACCAGGGCCGGGGATGGCTACACCTTC.

This clone was observed a few times. This chain links TRBV6-1 with TRBJ2-5; a weak D match, TRBD1 (5 bases). Germline V gene lookup returns CDR1 MNHNS and CDR2 SASEGT. The CDR3 runs 17 residues. V lost 3 bases to trimming and J lost 0 bases, with 17 bases between them. Here the CDR3 DNA reads TGTGCCAGCAGTGATTCAGGGCGGATACTGTACCAAGAGACCCAGTACTTC. Its translation is CASSDSGRILYQETQYF.

This chain links TRBV2 with TRBJ1-2, with a tentative D call TRBD1 (5 bases). Trimming removed 4 bases at V and 4 bases at J, with 10 bases between. The CDR3 has 13 residues. CDR1 and CDR2 (germline): SNHLY, FYNNEI. The CDR3 nucleotides read TGTGCCAGCAGTGCCCAGGGTAGCTATGGCTACACCTTC. This translates into CASSAQGSYGYTF.